A selection of T cell receptor beta chains follows, all from one sample in a study of radiation and T cells in renal cell carcinoma. The assay was immunoSEQ multiplex PCR, and TCRdb's table has in-frame clones only and misses some. This table holds 95,000 or so clones, less than 90% found once. The input for sequencing was blood, taken from a patient whose treatment included radiotherapy and nephrectomy. These receptors came from a man in his fifties or sixties with renal cell carcinoma. Each CDR3 is given with its conserved first and last residue. D genes are given only for firm matches. Not every row has a clone size; where given, it reads once, few, many or a size class.

v_gene	j_gene	d_gene	abundance	CDR3nt	CDR3aa
TRBV4-2	TRBJ1-1	NA	few	TGTGCCAGCAGCCAAGAATTGACAGGAAGAGAAGCTTTCTTT	CASSQELTGREAFF
TRBV7-3	TRBJ2-2	TRBD2	NA	TGTGCCAGCAGCTCTCGACATATCCGGGACTACTCGAACACCGGGGAGCTGTTTTTT	CASSSRHIRDYSNTGELFF
TRBV7-9	TRBJ2-1	NA	NA	TGTGCCAGCAGCTCCGGTATTTTCAATGAGCAGTTCTTC	CASSSGIFNEQFF
TRBV30	TRBJ1-4	NA	few	TGTGCCTGGAGGACAGGCCCCTGGGAAAAACTGTTTTTT	CAWRTGPWEKLFF
TRBV6-1	TRBJ2-1	TRBD2	once	TGTGCCAGCAGTGGACGGACTAGCGGAAACAATGAGCAGTTCTTC	CASSGRTSGNNEQFF
TRBV6-5	TRBJ1-1	NA	once	TGTGCCAGCAGTTACTCTATAAAGGGCCCCCCTGAAGCTTTCTTT	CASSYSIKGPPEAFF
TRBV28	TRBJ2-6	TRBD1	NA	TGTGCCAGCCGGGACAGGCAAGACTCTGGGGCCAACGTCCTGACTTTC	CASRDRQDSGANVLTF
TRBV19	TRBJ2-7	TRBD1	NA	TGTGCCGGTAAGACAGGGATCGCCTACGAGCAGTACTTC	CAGKTGIAYEQYF
TRBV5-6	TRBJ2-5	NA	NA	TGTGCCAGCAGCTTCCAAGACAGAAAAGAGACCCAGTACTTC	CASSFQDRKETQYF
TRBV9	TRBJ2-4	TRBD1	NA	TGTGCCAGCGACGGGACAGGGGAAGACCTAGCCGAAGACATTCAGTACTTC	CASDGTGEDLAEDIQYF
TRBV7-9	TRBJ1-1	NA	NA	TGTGCCAGCAGCTTAGTACTCGGGACCGGAGGTGAAGCTTTCTTT	CASSLVLGTGGEAFF
TRBV7-9	TRBJ2-7	NA	NA	TGTGCCAGCAGCTTAGGGGACATTGCGTACGAGCAGTACTTC	CASSLGDIAYEQYF
TRBV28	TRBJ2-2	NA	NA	TGTGCCAGCAGTACAGGAACCACCGGGGAGCTGTTTTTT	CASSTGTTGELFF
TRBV6-4	TRBJ1-5	NA	NA	TGTGCCAGCAGTGTCGAGGGAAATCAGCCCCAGCATTTT	CASSVEGNQPQHF
TRBV28	TRBJ1-1	NA	NA	TGTGCCAGCAGTTTACCGCCCGAGAACACTGAAGCTTTCTTT	CASSLPPENTEAFF
TRBV29-1	TRBJ1-1	TRBD1	NA	TGCAGCGTTGACCATCGGACAGGGTTGAATGAAGCTTTCTTT	CSVDHRTGLNEAFF
TRBV14	TRBJ1-4	NA	NA	TGTGCCAGCAGCCCACAGGGATGGGATGAAAAACTGTTTTTT	CASSPQGWDEKLFF
TRBV11-2	TRBJ2-7	NA	NA	TGTGCCAGCAGCTTATACTTACAGGGAGGGTCCTACGAGCAGTACTTC	CASSLYLQGGSYEQYF
TRBV28	TRBJ2-7	TRBD1	NA	TGTGCCAGCAGGGGACAGGGAAAGACCTACGAGCAGTACTTC	CASRGQGKTYEQYF
TRBV27	TRBJ2-7	NA	NA	TGTGCCAGCAGTTTTTCTGGCAAATTCTCCGAGCAGTACTTC	CASSFSGKFSEQYF
TRBV5-1	TRBJ2-5	NA	NA	TGCGCCAGCAGCTTGGAACCACAGGGCGAACAAGAGACCCAGTACTTC	CASSLEPQGEQETQYF
TRBV2	TRBJ1-5	TRBD1	NA	TGTGCCAGCAGTACGACAGGGCCTAATCAGCCCCAGCATTTT	CASSTTGPNQPQHF
TRBV7-6	TRBJ2-7	NA	NA	TGTGCCAGCAGCTCCGGTGGGGCCTACGAGCAGTACTTC	CASSSGGAYEQYF
TRBV7-3	TRBJ2-1	TRBD2	NA	TGTGCCAGCAGCGTGACTAGCGTTGGCGAGCAGTTCTTC	CASSVTSVGEQFF
TRBV7-8	TRBJ2-7	NA	NA	TGTGCCAGCAGCTTGGGGCGGGGTACCTACGAGCAGTACTTC	CASSLGRGTYEQYF
TRBV6-5	TRBJ1-1	NA	NA	TGTGCCAGCAGTTACGACAGAGTGAACACTGAAGCTTTCTTT	CASSYDRVNTEAFF
TRBV6-1	TRBJ1-5	NA	NA	TGTGCCAGCAGTGAATCCCGATGGGGGCAGCTAAAGGTGAGCAATCAGCCCCAGCATTTT	CASSESRWGQLKVSNQPQHF
TRBV6-1	TRBJ1-3	TRBD1	NA	TGTGCCAGCAAGGACAGGGTTTACACCATATATTTT	CASKDRVYTIYF
TRBV19	TRBJ1-2	TRBD1	NA	TGTGCCAGTACCCCGGACAGGGGAAACTATGGCTACACCTTC	CASTPDRGNYGYTF
TRBV6-1	TRBJ2-7	NA	NA	TGTGCCAGCAGTGAAACGGGACGTACCCTAAGCTCCTACGAGCAGTACTTC	CASSETGRTLSSYEQYF
TRBV6-5	TRBJ1-1	NA	NA	TGTGCCAGCAGACCTACCTGGGACACTGAAGCTTTCTTT	CASRPTWDTEAFF
TRBV20-1	TRBJ1-3	NA	NA	TGCAGTGCAGGTTTCATAAACACCATATATTTT	CSAGFINTIYF
TRBV9	TRBJ2-3	TRBD2	NA	TGTGCCAGCAACCGCGTTTTTGGAGGGAGGGCCGGATCAGATACGCAGTATTTT	CASNRVFGGRAGSDTQYF
TRBV7-3	TRBJ1-3	TRBD1	once	TGTGCCAGCACCAGTCCGTGGGACAGGGACTCTGGAAACACCATATATTTT	CASTSPWDRDSGNTIYF
TRBV18	TRBJ1-2	NA	NA	TGTGCCAGCTCACCAAACGGGGACTATGGCTACACCTTC	CASSPNGDYGYTF
TRBV14	TRBJ2-3	NA	NA	TGTGCCAGCAGCCAAGATCCCGAAGGCGCAGATACGCAGTATTTT	CASSQDPEGADTQYF
TRBV2	TRBJ2-7	NA	NA	TGTGCCAGCAGGGACGGTCTTGGGTACGAGCAGTACTTC	CASRDGLGYEQYF
TRBV18	TRBJ2-2	NA	NA	TGTGCCAGCTCACCGAACAGCAACACCGGGGAGCTGTTTTTT	CASSPNSNTGELFF
TRBV29-1	TRBJ1-4	NA	NA	TGCAGCGCCGCAGATGAAAAACTGTTTTTT	CSAADEKLFF
TRBV27	TRBJ2-3	NA	NA	TGTGCCAGCAGCCCCGGGACCCTAACCACAGATACGCAGTATTTT	CASSPGTLTTDTQYF
TRBV15	TRBJ2-7	TRBD1	NA	TGTGCCACCAGCAGAGGGACAGGCGCCTCCTACGAGCAGTACTTC	CATSRGTGASYEQYF
TRBV29-1	TRBJ2-3	TRBD2	NA	TGCAGCGTTGCTAGCGGGAGGGCCTCCGATACGCAGTATTTT	CSVASGRASDTQYF
TRBV4-3	TRBJ2-3	NA	NA	TGCGCCAGCAGCCCCGGGACTAGCACAGATACGCAGTATTTT	CASSPGTSTDTQYF
TRBV5-8	TRBJ2-5	TRBD1	NA	TGTGCCAGCAGCACCAAAGGACAGGGGGCAGGGGAGACCCAGTACTTC	CASSTKGQGAGETQYF
TRBV19	TRBJ1-5	NA	NA	TGTGCCAGTAGTATAGGACAGATCAATCAGCCCCAGCATTTT	CASSIGQINQPQHF
TRBV7-9	TRBJ2-1	NA	NA	TGTGCCAGTAACTCCTACAATGAGCAGTTCTTC	CASNSYNEQFF
TRBV21-1	TRBJ2-7	NA	few	TGTGCCAGCAGCATCAAGGTCTACGAGGGGCAGTACTTC	CASSIKVYEGQYF
TRBV4-2	TRBJ2-3	NA	NA	TGTGCCAGCAGCCAAGAGTTTGGCACAGATACGCAGTATTTT	CASSQEFGTDTQYF